This T cell receptor beta chain is from a study of identical twins (dated by TCRdb to between 2015 and 2016). For the wider study: To test whether fetal clonotypes persist, this study deep-sequenced TCR alpha and beta repertoires from monozygotic twins, from unrelated adults of various ages, and from cord blood. Replicate twin experiments were performed at different times using different library preparation protocols to rule out contamination. What the study reported, not specific to this receptor: Zero-insertion analyses could be partly confounded by invariant T cells such as MAIT and iNKT, though diverse VJ usage argued against such confounding for most clonotypes. Abundant cord blood beta clonotypes carried fewer insertions; young adult naive repertoires showed a weaker similar trend, while memory repertoires showed none. Compared with coincidental sharing between unrelated individuals, an excess of low generation-probability sequences was observed among out-of-frame TCR alpha sequences shared between twins. Because the same donors could not be followed over many years, conclusions were based on cross-sectional statistical analysis. A weaker excess of twin sharing was found in beta out-of-frame sequences because the signal-to-noise ratio was lowered by fewer shared sequences. In monozygotic twins, recombination models systematically underestimated out-of-frame TCR alpha sharing, but the models matched the sharing seen between unrelated individuals.

The sample holds a few counts of this clonotype. Its specific antigen is unknown. No base quality values were provided; no much bigger clone lies one nucleotide off. The CDR3 numbers 16 residues from cysteine through phenylalanine. Only the CDR3 DNA stays, 48 bases, in frame from base 1. Trimming costs V 0 bases and J 0 bases, and their ends lie 9 bases apart. From a lookup of the germline V gene, CDR1 and CDR2 are KGHDR and SFDVKD. Every donor was a healthy Caucasian. The twin cohort comprised three pairs of female monozygotic twins, all aged roughly 18 to 29 years. RNA for TCR libraries was isolated from peripheral blood mononuclear cells. Receptor libraries were prepared by 5' RACE. Sequencer: Illumina HiSeq 2000. Template switching introduced a universal primer binding site; the final cDNA contained a unique molecular identifier, enabling accurate counting of TCR cDNA molecules. Specific primers in the conserved constant-segment region were used to synthesize first-strand cDNA for TCR alpha and beta chains. To control for contamination, every cDNA library carried two barcodes: a SMART-Mk sample barcode plus Illumina barcodes. TruSeq adapter sequences and Illumina sample barcodes were added in two successive PCR steps. The TCR alpha and beta cDNA libraries were sequenced on the Illumina HiSeq platform using custom primers. From the authors' description of their analysis: Unique molecular identifiers were extracted from raw reads with MiGEC, and CDR3 positions were determined with MiXCR. Recombination models were inferred per individual with the repgenHMM and IGoR tools using an EM algorithm. The tcR package in R was used for shared clonotype analysis, with sharing normalized by the product of cloneset sizes. Out-of-frame nonproductive sequences were analyzed to study raw recombination free of thymic and clonal selection effects. TCRdb reworked the public reads: Q25 trimming with fastp, MiXCR clone assembly, productive beta chains retained. Rows with a matching CDR3 protein are joined into one entry that keeps the most common DNA and genes. TCRdb's processing, not the authors', yielded these V and J calls. This sample has under 900,000 distinct CDR3 sequences in its table, and 10% to 15% of those were observed once. The ten largest clonotypes hold under 2% of the sample.

In addition, the sample was reused for a study of yellow fever vaccine responses in identical twins. The second paper states: The authors reported that the T cell response to vaccination in identical twins appeared partly convergent and partly personalized. The study precisely tracked vaccine-responding T cell clones in identical twins.

Sequenced input: PBMCs. The sequence derives from a woman between 18 and 30 years old in good health. The sequence joins TRBV24-1 to TRBJ2-3, and possibly TRBD1, on 6 matching bases. CDR3 region: CATSDLRQESTDTQYF. The DNA reads as follows: TGTGCCACCAGTGATTTGCGACAGGAGAGCACAGATACGCAGTATTTT.